This T cell receptor (beta chain) was documented in a study of CD8 T cells in ankylosing spondylitis. In its sample, this clonotype was seen a few times. Losses at the gene ends were 6 bases for V and 7 bases for J; bases not matched to a gene: 10. CDR1 and CDR2 from the germline V gene are MNHNS and SASEGT. This CDR3 has 14 residues. Each CDR3 protein is one row after TCRdb ran MiXCR on the 5' RACE reads. The data hold 80,000 to 90,000 distinct CDR3 sequences, with approximately 30% observed a single time. This TCR came from a male donor with ankylosing spondylitis or in good health (not recorded which). The gene calls are TRBV6-1 and TRBJ1-2; 8 bases fit TRBD1. Sequenced material: blood, either unsorted or a sorted T cell fraction (not recorded which). The CDR3 is CASSRQGFTSGYTF. In nucleotides, the CDR3 is TGTGCCAGCAGCCGACAGGGGTTCACTTCTGGCTACACCTTC.